This is a list of T cell receptor beta chains from one sample in a study of blood T cell repertoires in COVID-19. TCRdb's copy holds only in-frame clones and misses some; the assay was immunoSEQ multiplex PCR. The table lists 150,000 or so clones, about 86% of them singletons, with roughly 8% in the top ten. The sample taken for sequencing was peripheral blood. The receptors derive from a man between 60 and 75 years old with acute or convalescent COVID-19. CDR3s include the opening cysteine and the closing phenylalanine or tryptophan. A D gene is named only where the DNA matches it firmly. The size entry is marked missing in some rows and otherwise reads once, few, many or a size class.

clone size | D gene | J gene | V gene | CDR3 DNA | CDR3 protein
NA | NA | TRBJ2-5 | TRBV7-9 | TGTGCCAGCAGCTCCCCGAGAGGGGGAGAGACCCAGTACTTC | CASSSPRGGETQYF
NA | NA | TRBJ1-4 | TRBV28 | TGTGCCAGCAGGAGGGAAAAACTGTTTTTT | CASRREKLFF
few | TRBD2 | TRBJ2-7 | TRBV7-8 | TGTGCCAGCAGCGTAGGACTAGCGGGCACCTACGAGCAGTACTTC | CASSVGLAGTYEQYF
NA | NA | TRBJ1-4 | TRBV12-2 | TGTGCAAGTCGCTTAGTTCCCCGGTCGCGGACAGGACTAGAAAAACTGTTTTTT | CASRLVPRSRTGLEKLFF
NA | NA | TRBJ1-2 | TRBV15 | TGTGCCACCAGCAGACGGACAGCCCAGGGCTACACCTTC | CATSRRTAQGYTF
few | TRBD1 | TRBJ1-2 | TRBV5-6 | TGTGCCAGCAGCCTAGCCGGGACAGGGTGGAATGGCTACACCTTC | CASSLAGTGWNGYTF
NA | TRBD1 | TRBJ1-4 | TRBV24-1 | TGTGCCACCAGTGATATGACAGGGGGGGCACTGTTTTTT | CATSDMTGGALFF
few | TRBD2 | TRBJ2-3 | TRBV7-2 | TGTGCCAGCAGCTTTGGAACTAGCGGGCGGAGGCGGGGAGATACGCAGTATTTT | CASSFGTSGRRRGDTQYF
few | NA | TRBJ1-1 | TRBV28 | TGTGCCAGCAGTTTATCGGGGGGGCCCTGGACTGAAGCTTTCTTT | CASSLSGGPWTEAFF
NA | TRBD2 | TRBJ2-5 | TRBV5-1 | TGCGCCAGCAGCCAGACTAGCGGGAGATCGGAAGAGACCCAGTACTTC | CASSQTSGRSEETQYF
NA | NA | TRBJ2-1 | TRBV7-6 | TGTGCCAGCAGCTCCTTCGAGGGAGGAGACTACAATGAGCAGTTCTTC | CASSSFEGGDYNEQFF
NA | NA | TRBJ1-6 | TRBV9 | TGTGCCAGCAGCCCGGCGGCAGGGTGGGTTTCACCCCTCCACTTT | CASSPAAGWVSPLHF
NA | NA | TRBJ2-2 | TRBV7-9 | TGTGCCAGCAGCTTAGTATCCGGTTACACCGGGGAGCTGTTTTTT | CASSLVSGYTGELFF
NA | TRBD1 | TRBJ1-2 | TRBV28 | TGTGCCAGCAGTTTCCAGGACAGGGCTTCATATGGCTACACCTTC | CASSFQDRASYGYTF
NA | TRBD1 | TRBJ1-1 | TRBV28 | TGTGCCAGCAGTTTAGGGGGACAGATGAACACTGAAGCTTTCTTT | CASSLGGQMNTEAFF
NA | NA | TRBJ1-4 | TRBV11-2 | TGTGCCAGCAGCTTCCAACAGGCAACTAATGAAAAACTGTTTTTT | CASSFQQATNEKLFF
NA | TRBD2 | TRBJ2-1 | TRBV27 | TGTGCCAGCAGTCAGGAACCGGGACTAGCGGGAGGACAGCAGTTCTTC | CASSQEPGLAGGQQFF
NA | TRBD1 | TRBJ2-2 | TRBV5-1 | TGCGCCAGCATGCCGCTGGCAGGGGGCGTCACCGGGGAGCTGTTTTTT | CASMPLAGGVTGELFF
NA | NA | TRBJ2-3 | TRBV28 | TGTGCCAGCAGGGCGGGCACAGATACGCAGTATTTT | CASRAGTDTQYF
NA | TRBD2 | TRBJ2-5 | TRBV5-1 | TGCGCCAGCAGCACCCCGGGAGGGTTACAAGAGACCCAGTACTTC | CASSTPGGLQETQYF
NA | NA | TRBJ1-3 | TRBV29-1 | TGCAGCGTTGTACAGAATTCTGGAAACACCATATATTTT | CSVVQNSGNTIYF
NA | TRBD1 | TRBJ1-2 | TRBV7-3 | TGTGCCAGCAGCCCAGGGACAGGACGGGGGCCTAACTATGGCTACACCTTC | CASSPGTGRGPNYGYTF
NA | NA | TRBJ1-2 | TRBV30 | TGTGCCTGGACGGCCTTGGGGGGAGACTATGGCTACACCTTC | CAWTALGGDYGYTF
once | TRBD2 | TRBJ2-1 | TRBV15 | TGTGCCACCAGCAGAGATCTCGCGGGAGGTGGGAATGAGCAGTTCTTC | CATSRDLAGGGNEQFF
NA | NA | TRBJ2-5 | TRBV24-1 | TGTGCCACCAGTGACCGGGACACCCAAGAGACCCAGTACTTC | CATSDRDTQETQYF
NA | TRBD2 | TRBJ2-7 | TRBV28 | TGTGCCAGCAGTTCCCCTACTAGCGGGAAATACGAGCAGTACTTC | CASSSPTSGKYEQYF
NA | TRBD1 | TRBJ1-6 | TRBV24-1 | TGTGCCACCAGTGACGACAGGGTAGACTCACCCCTCCACTTT | CATSDDRVDSPLHF
NA | NA | TRBJ1-3 | TRBV9 | TGTGCCAGCAGCGTAGTGGGGGCGCGAGGAAACACCATATATTTT | CASSVVGARGNTIYF
NA | TRBD1 | TRBJ1-4 | TRBV7-9 | TGTGCCAGCAGCTCAGGGACAGGGGGCGTGAATGAAAAACTGTTTTTT | CASSSGTGGVNEKLFF
NA | NA | TRBJ1-1 | TRBV2 | TGTGCCAGCAGTGTGCGAAGGGTGGGGGGAAGTGAAGCTTTCTTT | CASSVRRVGGSEAFF
NA | NA | TRBJ2-7 | TRBV6-5 | TGTGCCAGCAGCCCGACCAACAGGGATGGATACGAGCAGTACTTC | CASSPTNRDGYEQYF
NA | NA | TRBJ2-2 | TRBV2 | TGTGCCAGCGCGGGACGGGCGGGGACCGGGGAGCTGTTTTTT | CASAGRAGTGELFF
NA | NA | TRBJ2-5 | TRBV2 | TGTGCCAGCAGTGAAATGTCCTACCAAGAGACCCAGTACTTC | CASSEMSYQETQYF
once | TRBD1 | TRBJ2-2 | TRBV5-1 | TGCGCCAGCAGCTTGTTGTCGGACAGGGGTGCCGGGGAGCTGTTTTTT | CASSLLSDRGAGELFF
NA | NA | TRBJ1-6 | TRBV4-1 | TGCGCCAGCAGCCAAGTATCTGAGCGCGGTTCACCCCTCCACTTT | CASSQVSERGSPLHF
many | TRBD1 | TRBJ2-7 | TRBV28 | TGTGCCAGCAGTGAGCAGACAGGGAGTTACGAGCAGTACTTC | CASSEQTGSYEQYF
NA | NA | TRBJ1-6 | TRBV30 | TGTGCCTGGAGTGTATCGTCAGGGGCGCGTTCACCCCTCCACTTT | CAWSVSSGARSPLHF
NA | NA | TRBJ1-1 | TRBV2 | TGTGCCAGCAGTGATCGACAGTCCGACACTGAAGCTTTCTTT | CASSDRQSDTEAFF
NA | TRBD1 | TRBJ1-1 | TRBV20-1 | TGCAGTGCAAGGACAGGGGCAGAAGCTTTCTTT | CSARTGAEAFF
NA | TRBD1 | TRBJ1-6 | TRBV7-3 | TGTGCCAGCAGCACCTCGGGACAGATGAATTCACCCCTCCACTTT | CASSTSGQMNSPLHF
NA | NA | TRBJ1-5 | TRBV30 | TGTGCCTGGAGTATAAAAGGCAGGGGACGTAATCAGCCCCAGCATTTT | CAWSIKGRGRNQPQHF
NA | NA | TRBJ2-2 | TRBV7-8 | TGTGCCAGCAGCTTATCGGCCCAGGTTATAACCGGGGAGCTGTTTTTT | CASSLSAQVITGELFF
NA | NA | TRBJ2-1 | TRBV28 | TGTGCCAGCCGACTAGGCAATGAGCAGTTCTTC | CASRLGNEQFF
NA | NA | TRBJ2-3 | TRBV7-2 | TGTGCCAGCAGCAGATGGGCAGGGTTCACAGATACGCAGTATTTT | CASSRWAGFTDTQYF
NA | NA | TRBJ2-2 | TRBV7-2 | TGTGCCAGCAGCCCAGACAGCACCGACGGGGAGCTGTTTTTT | CASSPDSTDGELFF
once | TRBD2 | TRBJ2-2 | TRBV5-1 | TGCGCCAGCAGCTTCCAACTAGCGGGGGACACCGGGGAGCTGTTTTTT | CASSFQLAGDTGELFF
NA | TRBD1 | TRBJ2-3 | TRBV7-6 | TGTGCCAGCAGCTCACCCTACGGACAGGGAAGCACAGATACGCAGTATTTT | CASSSPYGQGSTDTQYF
NA | TRBD2 | TRBJ2-1 | TRBV19 | TGTGCCAGTAGTATACGGGAGGGTCGGCATATAGTTGAGCAGTTCTTC | CASSIREGRHIVEQFF
few | NA | TRBJ2-3 | TRBV18 | TGTGCCAGCTCACCGCCGGGACAATCAGATACGCAGTATTTT | CASSPPGQSDTQYF
NA | NA | TRBJ1-5 | TRBV2 | TGTGCCAGCAGAGTTAGGGCAGGGTCGGGCAATCAGCCCCAGCATTTT | CASRVRAGSGNQPQHF
NA | TRBD1 | TRBJ1-1 | TRBV5-1 | TGCGCCAGCAGCTTGGGGACAGGGTCCCCTGAAGCTTTCTTT | CASSLGTGSPEAFF
NA | TRBD1 | TRBJ2-4 | TRBV2 | TGTGCCAGCATCCCGGACAGGGGGAAAAACATTCAGTACTTC | CASIPDRGKNIQYF
NA | NA | TRBJ1-3 | TRBV16 | TGTGCCAGCCGCGAGATAAACTCTGGAAACACCATATATTTT | CASREINSGNTIYF
NA | NA | TRBJ2-1 | TRBV7-9 | TGTGCCAGCAGCTTTCGTCTGAATGAGCAGTTCTTC | CASSFRLNEQFF
NA | TRBD2 | TRBJ2-5 | TRBV10-3 | TGTGCCATCAGTGGTAGCGGGAGTACAGAGACCCAGTACTTC | CAISGSGSTETQYF